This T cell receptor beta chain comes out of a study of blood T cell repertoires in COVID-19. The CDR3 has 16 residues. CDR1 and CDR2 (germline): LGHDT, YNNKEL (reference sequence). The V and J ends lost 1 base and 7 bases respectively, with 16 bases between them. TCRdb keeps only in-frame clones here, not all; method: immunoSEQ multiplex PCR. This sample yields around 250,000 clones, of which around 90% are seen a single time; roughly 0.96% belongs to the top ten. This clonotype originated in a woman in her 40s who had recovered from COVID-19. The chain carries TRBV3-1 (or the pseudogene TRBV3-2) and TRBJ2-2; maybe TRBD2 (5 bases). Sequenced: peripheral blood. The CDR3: CASSQGSGLSGGELFF. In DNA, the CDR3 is TGTGCCAGCAGCCAAGGGAGCGGTCTTAGTGGCGGGGAGCTGTTTTTT.